Listed here are 27 T cell receptor beta chains from one sample, sequenced in a study of T cell responses to AZD1222 COVID-19 vaccine. Assay used: immunoSEQ multiplex PCR; TCRdb lists only in-frame clones, some missing. The profile shows 75,000 to 100,000 clones, 86% of them singletons. Specimen: peripheral blood, collected on day 0 of AZD1222 vaccination. These receptors originate from an adult in good health.

This clone was picked up one time. V and J are TRBV7-9 and TRBJ1-5; tentatively, D is TRBD1 (5 bases). Between the trimmed V and J ends, which lost 3 bases and 5 bases, there was a span of 8 bases. The CDR3 runs 13 residues. Germline CDR1 reads SEHNR; CDR2 reads FQNEAQ (reference sequence). The DNA for the CDR3 is TGTGCCAGCAGCTTCGGAGGGGATCAGCCCCAGCATTTT. Translating it yields CASSFGGDQPQHF.

This chain uses TRBV18 with TRBJ2-5; tentatively, D is TRBD1 (5 bases). Trimming shortened V by 2 bases and J by 7 bases, and 23 bases separated the two germline ends. The CDR3 loop spans 17 amino acids. Looked up from germline, CDR1 is KGHSH and CDR2 is LQKENI. CDR3 nucleotide sequence: TGTGCCAGCTCACCAAGCTCGTTCTCCACGACAGCCGGGACCCAGTACTTC. Its protein is CASSPSSFSTTAGTQYF.

The chain has TRBV11-3 and TRBJ2-3; D uncertain. V was clipped by 5 bases and J by 5 bases, with 20 bases between them. This CDR3 is 16 amino acids long. Looked up from germline, CDR1 is SGHNT and CDR2 is YENEEA. CDR3 amino acids: CASSPATLVLRDTQYF. The DNA of the CDR3 is TGTGCCAGCAGCCCGGCGACCCTAGTTTTGAGAGATACGCAGTATTTT.

The V call is TRBV28, the J call TRBJ1-4; 8 nucleotides line up with TRBD1. After removal of 4 bases from V and 0 bases from J, the junction contained 10 bases not matched to a gene. The CDR3 is 18 residues long. Germline V CDR1 and CDR2: MDHEN, SYDVKM. The CDR3 bases are TGTGCCAGCAGTTACCACAGGGGGTACATTGCAACTAATGAAAAACTGTTTTTT. This encodes CASSYHRGYIATNEKLFF.

This chain joins TRBV4-2 and TRBJ1-6; D is uncertain. Germline V gene sequence: CDR1 LGHNA, CDR2 YNFKEQ. The CDR3 extends over 14 amino acids. With 0 bases removed from V and 10 bases from J, the gap between germline ends came to 10 bases. The CDR3, as DNA: TGTGCCAGCAGCCAAGAACTATCGTTCTCACCCCTCCACTTT. It specifies CASSQELSFSPLHF.

This chain joins TRBV14 and TRBJ2-1; D gene uncertain. CDR1 and CDR2 (germline): SGHDN, FVKESK. Trimming took off 2 bases at V and 8 bases at J, with 13 bases between the two ends. There are 14 residues in the CDR3. CDR3 sequence: CASSQQPGLYEQFF. In DNA form, the CDR3 reads TGTGCCAGCAGCCAACAACCCGGGTTGTATGAGCAGTTCTTC.

The rearrangement links TRBV6-1 to TRBJ1-1, with 8 bases identical to TRBD1. Germline V gives CDR1 MNHNS, CDR2 SASEGT. J gave up 0 bases and V 3 bases, and 6 bases lay outside the gene matches. CDR3 length equals 16 residues. The CDR3 sequence is CASSDRGPVMNTEAFF. CDR3 DNA sequence: TGTGCCAGCAGTGACAGGGGGCCGGTTATGAACACTGAAGCTTTCTTT.

The chain combines TRBV2 with TRBJ1-2, with D hard to call. Per germline, CDR1 SNHLY and CDR2 FYNNEI. CDR3 length equals 15 residues. The germline V and J ends were trimmed by 2 bases and 4 bases, with 14 bases remaining between them. The CDR3 reads CASSEWLNPSYGYTF. CDR3 nucleotide sequence: TGTGCCAGCAGTGAATGGCTCAATCCTAGCTATGGCTACACCTTC.

This clone was picked up one time. The gene calls are TRBV11-2 and TRBJ1-5, with D unclear. CDR1 SGHAT and CDR2 FQNNGV come from the germline V gene. Trimming left V 0 bases short and J 7 bases short, with 4 bases between. The CDR3 loop spans 12 amino acids. The CDR3 region has the DNA TGTGCCAGCAGCTTAGATCGACAGCCCCAGCATTTT. Translating it yields CASSLDRQPQHF.

J is TRBJ2-3 and V is TRBV4-3; D not certain. Germline V lookup: CDR1 LGHNA, CDR2 YSLEER. CDR3 size: 15 residues. V was trimmed by 3 bases and J by 2 bases, leaving 12 bases between them. Here the CDR3 reads CASSQEQNPTDTQYF. The CDR3 coding sequence is TGCGCCAGCAGCCAGGAACAGAATCCCACAGATACGCAGTATTTT.

The genes are TRBV6-5 and TRBJ2-7; D not resolved. This CDR3 is 12 amino acids long. Germline CDR1 and CDR2: MNHEY and SVGAGI. V dropped 4 bases and J dropped 5 bases, with 9 bases sitting between them. CDR3 nucleotide sequence: TGTGCCAGCAGTTCGCTCACTAACGAGCAGTACTTC. Its protein is CASSSLTNEQYF.

This clone was seen more than once but under ten times. This chain connects TRBV3-1 (or the pseudogene TRBV3-2) to TRBJ2-7; 8 positions match TRBD1. V gave up 2 bases and J gave up 6 bases; unmatched junction bases: 12. CDR1 LGHDT and CDR2 YNNKEL come from the germline V gene (reference sequence). The CDR3 is 16 amino acids. CDR3 sequence: CASSQLPRGQVSEQYF. CDR3 nucleotides: TGTGCCAGCAGCCAACTACCCAGGGGGCAGGTTTCCGAGCAGTACTTC.

The chain joins TRBV10-3 to TRBJ2-1; no clear D. Germline V gives CDR1 ENHRY, CDR2 SYGVKD. Trimming took 0 bases from V and 10 from J, leaving 13 bases between them. CDR3 length: 14 amino acids. The CDR3 region has the DNA TGTGCCATCAGTGAGTCGATGGGTGGGATGGAGCAGTTCTTC. It yields the protein CAISESMGGMEQFF.

This chain uses TRBV5-6 with TRBJ1-2; D unresolved. This CDR3 has 14 residues. In germline, CDR1 is SGHDT, CDR2 YYEEEE. V was clipped by 2 bases and J by 4 bases, with 12 bases between them. CDR3 bases: TGTGCCAGCAGCTTACCAACAGAAATCTATGGCTACACCTTC. Translated, it gives CASSLPTEIYGYTF.

This sequence joins TRBV3-1 (or the pseudogene TRBV3-2) and TRBJ2-7; 13 nucleotides agree with TRBD2. Per germline, CDR1 LGHDT and CDR2 YNNKEL (reference sequence). The CDR3 totals 18 residues. J gave up 0 bases and V 5 bases, and 10 bases lay outside the gene matches. CDR3 protein: CASSYGLAGAGLSYEQYF. In nucleotides, the CDR3 is TGTGCCAGCAGCTATGGACTAGCGGGAGCAGGACTCTCCTACGAGCAGTACTTC.

This clone was seen ten or more times. This chain uses TRBV3-1 (or the pseudogene TRBV3-2) with TRBJ2-7; 9 bases agree with TRBD2. The CDR3 runs to 15 residues. V was pared by 4 bases and J by 6 bases, with 10 bases of the junction left unmatched. Germline V gene data show CDR1 as LGHDT and CDR2 as YNNKEL (reference sequence). CDR3 coding DNA: TGTGCCAGCAGCCTAGCTAGCGGGACCTATTCCGAGCAGTACTTC. Its protein product is CASSLASGTYSEQYF.

The chain couples TRBV12-3 or TRBV12-4 to TRBJ2-1, with 8 bases that match TRBD2. With V trimmed by 6 bases and J by 5 bases, 3 bases remained unmatched. This CDR3 has 13 amino acids. CDR3 sequence: CASRASGHNEQFF. Written as DNA, the CDR3 is TGTGCCAGCAGGGCTAGCGGGCACAATGAGCAGTTCTTC.

This clone appeared a few times. The J gene is TRBJ2-3, the V gene TRBV6-5; 9 bases agree with TRBD1. The CDR3 sequence is 15 residues long. Germline values: CDR1 MNHEY, CDR2 SVGAGI. The trim removed 5 bases at V and 5 bases at J, leaving 8 bases unmatched. The CDR3 loop reads CASSLDRGTVDTQYF. The CDR3 nucleotides read TGTGCCAGCAGTCTCGACAGGGGGACGGTAGATACGCAGTATTTT.

This clone appeared a single time. DNA of the CDR3: TGTGCCACCAGCAGAGTCCCCCCAGGGGACGACACTGAAGCTTTCTTT. Translation gives CATSRVPPGDDTEAFF. V is TRBV15 and J is TRBJ1-1; D is perhaps TRBD1 (6 bases). The CDR3 totals 16 residues. The V end lost 1 base, the J end lost 3 bases, and 15 bases lay between the germline ends. CDR1 LNHNV and CDR2 YYDKDF come from the germline V gene (reference sequence).

The CDR3 DNA follows: TGTGCCAGCTCACCACCACGACTAGCGGGGGGCCGCTACGAGCAGTACTTC. Protein sequence: CASSPPRLAGGRYEQYF. The V and J genes are TRBV18 and TRBJ2-7; 13 bases are shared with TRBD2. CDR3 size: 17 residues. V dropped 0 bases and J dropped 3; count of bases not matched to a gene: 5. Germline lookup yields CDR1 KGHSH and CDR2 LQKENI.

V and J are TRBV7-8 and TRBJ1-3; unclear D gene. CDR3 size: 15 residues. V shed 1 base and J shed 0 bases, with 7 bases lying between them. CDR1 is SGHVS, CDR2 FQNEAQ, per germline. DNA of the CDR3: TGTGCCAGCAGCTTAGTTTCTAGCTCTGGAAACACCATATATTTT. The encoded protein is CASSLVSSSGNTIYF.

This chain joins TRBV7-9 and TRBJ2-2; D is ambiguous. This CDR3 contains 13 residues. V was pared by 10 bases and J by 7 bases, with 16 bases between. CDR1 is SEHNR, CDR2 FQNEAQ, per germline (reference sequence). The DNA of the CDR3 is TGTGCCAACTATGCGGTAGAAAGCGGGGAGCTGTTTTTT. It encodes CANYAVESGELFF.

The chain uses TRBV6-2 or TRBV6-3 and TRBJ2-1; TRBD2 might be the D (5 bases). V was trimmed by 2 bases and J by 3 bases, leaving 8 bases between them. The CDR3 length is 14 residues. The V gene's germline CDR1 is MNHEY and CDR2 SVGEGT. This CDR3 reads CASSYAGLYNEQFF. The CDR3 DNA reads TGTGCCAGCAGTTACGCTGGACTCTACAATGAGCAGTTCTTC.

This clone was seen a few times. This sequence joins TRBV12-3 or TRBV12-4 and TRBJ2-5, with D unresolved. This CDR3 contains 12 residues. V dropped 0 bases and J dropped 4 bases, with 3 bases sitting between them. CDR3 loop: CASSLAVETQYF. The CDR3 DNA follows: TGTGCCAGCAGTTTAGCGGTAGAGACCCAGTACTTC.

V is TRBV9 and J is TRBJ2-7; D is possibly TRBD2 (6 bases). The germline V gene encodes CDR1 SGDLS and CDR2 YYNGEE. This CDR3 is built from 14 residues. The V end lost 3 bases, the J end lost 4 bases, and 14 bases lay between the germline ends. The CDR3 protein is CASSAGRARYEQYF. Written as DNA, the CDR3 is TGTGCCAGCAGCGCCGGGAGAGCAAGATACGAGCAGTACTTC.

The chain uses TRBV7-9 and TRBJ1-2; D is perhaps TRBD1 (6 bases). The CDR3 consists of 17 residues. Trimming stripped 2 bases from V and 3 bases from J, with 19 bases between. Germline V CDR1 and CDR2: SEHNR, FQNEAQ (reference sequence). In DNA, the CDR3 is TGTGCCAGCAGCTTATTCCCTCGGGACAAATACTACTATGGCTACACCTTC. Translating it yields CASSLFPRDKYYYGYTF.

The V and J genes are TRBV5-1 and TRBJ2-3; D might be TRBD1 (5 bases). CDR1 and CDR2 from the germline V gene are SGHRS and YFSETQ. V lost 0 bases and J lost 6, with 17 bases in between. The CDR3 covers 16 residues. CDR3 sequence reads: CASSLDSGLGGDTQYF. DNA of the CDR3: TGCGCCAGCAGCTTGGACTCAGGGCTGGGTGGGGATACGCAGTATTTT.